The following is a T cell receptor beta chain sequence with its context. Its antigen is currently unknown. These data originate in a study of cytomegalovirus exposure and HLA in healthy donors. Study-level findings and limits: The majority of CMV-associated TCR beta chains were reported as apparently HLA-restricted in a later analysis. V- and J-gene trimming in TCR beta was tied to a missense DCLRE1C variant by an analysis performed later.

With 60 Vbeta and 13 Jbeta primers, the PCR was carried out. In the original workflow: Counted up in a later analysis, unique TCR beta chains came to about 80 million, with some 9.9 million shared. Profiled with immunoSEQ multiplex PCR; TCRdb holds only in-frame clones, not every one. D and trimming come from the DNA, and the V and J calls and clone size come from that table. Here the sample spans tens of thousands of clones, more than 70% being singletons. CDR1 is KGHSH, CDR2 LQKENI, per germline. This CDR3 spans 17 amino acids. The J segment lost 1 base and the V segment lost 3 bases, leaving 3 bases of the junction unmatched.

This chain links TRBV18 with TRBJ2-3, with 14 bases lining up with TRBD2. The sample taken for sequencing was PBMCs. The receptor was derived from a male donor in good health and CMV-seronegative. CDR3 protein: CASSPPGLAGGTDTQYF. CDR3 DNA sequence: TGTGCCAGCTCACCGCCGGGACTAGCGGGGGGCACAGATACGCAGTATTTT.